These 9 T cell receptor beta chains were sequenced from one sample in a study of persistence of HIV-infected CD4 T cells. These receptors lack a known antigen. The libraries were made with immunoSEQ version 4 in survey mode. Generated by immunoSEQ multiplex PCR, the TCRdb table keeps only in-frame clones and is missing some. The repertoire holds tens of thousands of clones, with 88% as singletons. This nonspecific control used anti-CD3/anti-CD28 bead stimulation of CD4+ T cells. Responding CD4+ T cells were sorted by upregulation of both CD40 ligand and CD69. Source: CD4+ T cells sorted from PBMCs after 18-hour stimulation, taken from a patient who received antiretroviral therapy. All receptors derive from an adult woman with HIV who was CMV-seropositive.

The chain employs TRBV29-1 and TRBJ2-1; possibly TRBD2 for D (6 bases). The germline CDR1 and CDR2 sequences are SQVTM and ANQGSEA. The CDR3 is 14 amino acids. The ends were cut back, 4 bases at V and 9 bases at J, with 19 bases in the middle. The CDR3: CSVVRPGLNGEQFF. CDR3 nucleotide sequence: TGCAGCGTTGTGAGGCCGGGACTTAATGGTGAGCAGTTCTTC.

This clone occurred a few times. The chain is built from TRBV7-9 and TRBJ2-2; D is unclear. Trimming cost V 2 bases and J 6 bases, with 13 bases left between them. The germline CDR1 and CDR2 sequences are SEHNR and FQNEAQ (reference sequence). The CDR3 is made up of 15 amino acids. CDR3 in DNA: TGTGCCAGCAGCTTACACAGCCTGAGCGCCGGGGAGCTGTTTTTT. This gives the protein CASSLHSLSAGELFF.

The chain joins TRBV7-3 to TRBJ1-1; D unclear. Deletions cut 1 base from V and 0 bases from J, with 6 bases between. This CDR3 has 14 amino acids. Germline CDR1 SGHTA, CDR2 FQGTGA. CDR3 residues: CASSLKPMNTEAFF. The CDR3 nucleotides read TGTGCCAGCAGCTTAAAACCCATGAACACTGAAGCTTTCTTT.

V usage is TRBV9 and J usage is TRBJ2-7, with a possible D match to TRBD2 (5 bases). Germline CDR1 SGDLS, CDR2 YYNGEE. V dropped 0 bases and J dropped 5 bases, with 12 bases sitting between them. CDR3 length: 14 amino acids. Written as DNA, the CDR3 is TGTGCCAGCAGCGTAGGACCTAGCCGCGACGAGCAGTACTTC. The encoded protein is CASSVGPSRDEQYF. Supplemented by reference TRBV9 and TRBJ2-7, the full variable domain reads DSGVTQTPKHLITATGQRVTLRCSPRSGDLSVYWYQQSLDQGLQFLIQYYNGEERAKGNILERFSAQQFPDLHSELNLSSLELGDSALYFCASSVGPSRDEQYFGPGTRLTVT.

V is TRBV27 and J is TRBJ2-7; 8 nucleotides align to TRBD1. CDR1 MNHEY and CDR2 SMNVEV come from the germline V gene (reference sequence). The CDR3 loop spans 15 amino acids. J lost 1 base, V lost 5 bases, and 7 bases had no gene match. The CDR3 nucleotides are TGTGCCAGCAGTCCAGGACAGGGCCTTTCCTACGAGCAGTACTTC. It codes for CASSPGQGLSYEQYF.

J is TRBJ1-4 and V is TRBV4-2; TRBD1 is a possible D gene (5 bases). This CDR3 spans 14 amino acids. Trimming left V 3 bases short and J 5 bases short, with 10 bases between. Germline V lookup: CDR1 LGHNA, CDR2 YNFKEQ. CDR3 protein: CASSQDGGNEKLFF. The CDR3 nucleotides are TGTGCCAGCAGCCAGGACGGGGGAAATGAAAAACTGTTTTTT.

The chain is built from TRBV12-3 or TRBV12-4 and TRBJ1-6; no firm D call. This CDR3 is built from 13 residues. Trimming removed 4 bases from V and 6 bases from J, with 7 bases in between. For the CDR3, the DNA is TGTGCCAGCAGTTCCCGGGGTAATTCACCCCTCCACTTT. This sequence encodes CASSSRGNSPLHF.

This chain joins TRBV27 and TRBJ1-6; D uncertain. Trimming left V 3 bases short and J 7 bases short, with 10 bases between. Per the germline V gene, CDR1 is MNHEY and CDR2 is SMNVEV (reference sequence). The CDR3 extends over 14 amino acids. The CDR3 nucleotides read TGTGCCAGCAGTTTTCGGCAGGCGAATTCACCCCTCCACTTT. Translated: CASSFRQANSPLHF.

This chain joins TRBV7-8 and TRBJ1-4; D uncertain. CDR1 is SGHVS and CDR2 is FQNEAQ in the germline V gene. V shed 2 bases and J shed 0 bases, with 13 bases lying between them. The CDR3 runs to 17 residues. The CDR3 here is CASSLLAGYSTNEKLFF. For the CDR3, the DNA is TGTGCCAGCAGCTTATTGGCAGGTTATTCAACTAATGAAAAACTGTTTTTT.